These T cell receptor beta chains were read from a single sample in a study of blood T cell repertoires in COVID-19. The data were produced by immunoSEQ multiplex PCR, yet TCRdb's version contains in-frame clones alone and is incomplete. The data contain fewer than 250,000 clones, 88% of them seen just once; the ten biggest clones take up roughly 3.7%. The sequenced material came from PBMCs or T cells enriched from blood (not recorded which). These receptors came from a woman in her 30s who had been exposed to COVID-19. The CDR3 runs from the conserved cysteine through the conserved F or W. A D gene is named only where the DNA matches it firmly. A row's size may be missing; if present it is once, few, many or a size class.

j_gene,abundance,d_gene,v_gene,CDR3nt,CDR3aa
TRBJ2-4,-,-,TRBV14,TGTGCCAGCAGCCAAGGACCTAGGCAGTACTTC,CASSQGPRQYF
TRBJ1-3,many,-,TRBV28,TGTGCCAGCAGTTTATTTGAGGCCTCTGGAAACACCATATATTTT,CASSLFEASGNTIYF
TRBJ1-4,-,TRBD1,TRBV7-3,TGTGCCAGCAGCATACGGGACAGGGAAGGTTCTAATGAAAAACTGTTTTTT,CASSIRDREGSNEKLFF
TRBJ1-6,-,TRBD1,TRBV19,TGTGCCAGTAACCAGGGGGCGCGAAATTCACCCCTCCACTTT,CASNQGARNSPLHF
TRBJ1-6,-,-,TRBV27,TGTGCCAGCAGTTCCGAAAGTACGGAGCGCTATAATTCACCCCTCCACTTT,CASSSESTERYNSPLHF
TRBJ1-6,-,-,TRBV6-5,TGTGCCAGCAGTCCCGACAGGAGACCCCTCCACTTT,CASSPDRRPLHF
TRBJ1-3,once,-,TRBV6-5,TGTGCCAGCAGGCGATCAGGACAGACTGGAAACACCATATATTTT,CASRRSGQTGNTIYF
TRBJ2-7,-,TRBD2,TRBV2,TGTGCCAGCAGTGAAAAGATTCTGTGGCGGGAGATATACGAGCAGTACTTC,CASSEKILWREIYEQYF
TRBJ1-3,-,-,TRBV15,TGTGCCACCAGCAGAGATAGAATCTCTGGAAACACCATATATTTT,CATSRDRISGNTIYF
TRBJ2-1,-,TRBD2,TRBV7-2,TGTGCCAGCAGCTCCGAGGCCTGGCGGGAGGAGTTCTTC,CASSSEAWREEFF
TRBJ2-5,-,TRBD1,TRBV3-1/TRBV3-2,TGTGCCAGCAGCCAAGGGGGACAGCGAGAGACCCAGTACTTC,CASSQGGQRETQYF
TRBJ2-2,-,TRBD1,TRBV19,TGTGCCAGTAGCCCTTCTGCCCAGGGGGCGTCGAACACCGGGGAGCTGTTTTTT,CASSPSAQGASNTGELFF
TRBJ1-2,-,-,TRBV6-6,TGTGCCAGCAGTTACTCGGAGAACTATGGCTACACCTTC,CASSYSENYGYTF
TRBJ1-6,-,-,TRBV11-2,TGTGCCAGCAGCTTAGATAGGAATCGGGTGGTCTCTTCACCCCTCCACTTT,CASSLDRNRVVSSPLHF
TRBJ1-5,-,-,TRBV11-2,TGTGCCAGCAGCTCTAAGGGAGGGGGAAATCAGCCCCAGCATTTT,CASSSKGGGNQPQHF
TRBJ1-1,-,-,TRBV2,TGTGCCAGCAGTAACAGTCCGTCCGTAGGCGCTGAAGCTTTCTTT,CASSNSPSVGAEAFF
TRBJ2-2,once,TRBD2,TRBV4-1,TGCGCCAGCAGCCAAGAAAAGCGGGAGGGCCCGAACACCGGGGAGCTGTTTTTT,CASSQEKREGPNTGELFF
TRBJ1-1,-,-,TRBV29-1,TGCAGCGTTGTAGAACAGAGAAACACTGAAGCTTTCTTT,CSVVEQRNTEAFF
TRBJ2-7,few,TRBD2,TRBV2,TGTGCCAGCAGGGGGTCGACTAGCGGGATGGCCCTCTACGAGCAGTACTTC,CASRGSTSGMALYEQYF
TRBJ1-2,-,-,TRBV7-3,TGTGCCAGCAGCTTACAGGGTGCCGGCTACACCTTC,CASSLQGAGYTF
TRBJ2-6,-,TRBD1,TRBV28,TGTGCCAGCAGAACACAGGGGCCGCCGGTCGGGGCCAACGTCCTGACTTTC,CASRTQGPPVGANVLTF
TRBJ2-3,-,-,TRBV21-1,TGTGCCAGCAGCAACCCCCTTCTTCGACAGGCCCGACACACAGATACGCAGTATTTT,CASSNPLLRQARHTDTQYF
TRBJ2-2,-,TRBD2,TRBV27,TGTGCCAGCAGTTTACGTCGGGGGGACACCGGGGAGCTGTTTTTT,CASSLRRGDTGELFF
TRBJ1-1,-,TRBD1,TRBV10-3,TGTGCCATCAGCCGGGACAGGGCTGGGGAAGCTTTCTTT,CAISRDRAGEAFF
TRBJ1-3,-,TRBD1,TRBV19,TGTGCCAGTAGGGGTTCCGGGACAGGGCCCGGAAACACCATATATTTT,CASRGSGTGPGNTIYF
TRBJ2-5,-,-,TRBV4-1,TGCGCCAGCAGCGACCGGGACAACCCTCGGGAGACCCAGTACTTC,CASSDRDNPRETQYF
TRBJ1-1,-,TRBD1,TRBV19,TGTGCCAGTAGGTACCAGGGGGCGGCTTTCTTT,CASRYQGAAFF
TRBJ1-2,once,-,TRBV25-1,TGTGCCAGCAGTGAATCCGGGAAAGACCCCTATGGCTACACCTTC,CASSESGKDPYGYTF
TRBJ1-1,-,-,TRBV5-1,TGCGCCAGCAGCTTGGCGGGGGTCGGCACTGAAGCTTTCTTT,CASSLAGVGTEAFF
TRBJ2-2,-,-,TRBV24-1,TGTGCCACCAGTGATTTAAGGCAGGACTTCCAGGTTCACCGGGGAGCTGTTTTT,CATSDLRQDFQVHRGAVF
TRBJ2-1,-,-,TRBV1,TGCACCAGCAGCCAACCCCACGGGACTAGCGTTATGAATAGTGAGCAGTTCTTC,CTSSQPHGTSVMNSEQFF
TRBJ1-3,few,-,TRBV7-9,TGTGCCAGCAGCTTTCCCGTACTCTCTGGAAACACCATATATTTT,CASSFPVLSGNTIYF
TRBJ2-7,-,TRBD2,TRBV5-1,TGCGCCAGCAGCGCGGGACTAGCGGGAGGTCTACCCTACGAGCAGTACTTC,CASSAGLAGGLPYEQYF
TRBJ2-7,-,-,TRBV11-1,TGTGCCAGCAGCTTAAACGGGAGAATCTACGAGCAGTACTTC,CASSLNGRIYEQYF
TRBJ2-5,-,TRBD2,TRBV4-1,TGCGCCAGCAGCCAAGGGCTAGCGGGTATTATAGAGACCCAGTACTTC,CASSQGLAGIIETQYF
TRBJ1-1,-,-,TRBV5-1,TGCGCCAGCAGCCCAATTTACAGGTGGGAGGACACTGAAGCTTTCTTT,CASSPIYRWEDTEAFF
TRBJ1-1,-,-,TRBV20-1,TGCAGTGCTAGGGCCACGATTGAAGCTTTCTTT,CSARATIEAFF
TRBJ2-5,-,TRBD1,TRBV5-4,TGTGCCAGCAGTTATGGGACAGGCCGGCAAGAGACCCAGTACTTC,CASSYGTGRQETQYF
TRBJ1-4,-,-,TRBV11-2,TGTGCCAGCAGCTTAGTGGCAGGGCCTGCTGAAAAACTGTTTTTT,CASSLVAGPAEKLFF
TRBJ2-5,-,TRBD2,TRBV5-4,TGTGCCAGCAGTTCGGGACTAGGTCTGGAGACCCAGTACTTC,CASSSGLGLETQYF
TRBJ2-2,-,TRBD1,TRBV6-5,TGTGCCAGCAGTCTGACAGGGACCGGGGAGCTGTTTTTT,CASSLTGTGELFF
TRBJ1-6,once,TRBD1,TRBV15,TGTGCCACCAGCAGAGTGGTAGGGGGCTTTTCGGGTAATTCACCCCTCCACTTT,CATSRVVGGFSGNSPLHF
TRBJ2-7,-,-,TRBV5-8,TGTGCCAGCAGCTTGGGGGACGGACTACTCGAGCAGTACTTC,CASSLGDGLLEQYF
TRBJ2-2,-,TRBD2,TRBV5-1,TGCGCCAGCAGCTTAACCGGGACTAGCGGGAGGAGAGGCACCGGGGAGCTGTTTTTT,CASSLTGTSGRRGTGELFF
TRBJ2-2,-,-,TRBV27,TGTGCCAGCAGTTTTGGCGGGACGAACACCGGGGAGCTGTTTTTT,CASSFGGTNTGELFF
TRBJ2-5,-,TRBD1,TRBV7-9,TGTGCCAGCAGCTTAGGACGGACAGGGGAGGAGACCCAGTACTTC,CASSLGRTGEETQYF
TRBJ2-5,-,TRBD1,TRBV5-1,TGCGCCACTCGATTAGGGACAGCGCAAGAGACCCAGTACTTC,CATRLGTAQETQYF
TRBJ1-1,-,TRBD1,TRBV27,TGTGCCAGCAGTCGACAGGGCCTGAACACTGAAGCTTTCTTT,CASSRQGLNTEAFF
TRBJ1-3,-,-,TRBV27,TGTGCCAGCAGGGGGACAGGAAACACCATATATTTT,CASRGTGNTIYF
TRBJ1-4,once,-,TRBV7-9,TGTGCCAGCAGCCGAACGGCATCAGGGTGGAGTGAAAAACTGTTTTTT,CASSRTASGWSEKLFF
TRBJ1-2,-,-,TRBV30,TGTGCCTGGAGTTATACAGGCTCGCCGGCCTATGGCTACACCTTC,CAWSYTGSPAYGYTF
TRBJ2-2,-,TRBD1,TRBV2,TGTGCCAGCATACGGGACAGGGGACGGTCCGGGGAGCTGTTTTTT,CASIRDRGRSGELFF
TRBJ2-1,-,-,TRBV4-1,TGCGCCAGCAGCCAAGTCCGTCGCCAGGGATGGAATGAGCAGTTCTTC,CASSQVRRQGWNEQFF
TRBJ2-1,few,-,TRBV6-4,TGTGCCAGCAGTGACCTCCCCGGACAGTCCAATGAGCAGTTCTTC,CASSDLPGQSNEQFF
TRBJ1-2,once,TRBD1,TRBV5-1,TGCGCCAGCAGCTGGGACAGCCTGTATGGCTACACCTTC,CASSWDSLYGYTF
TRBJ1-3,-,-,TRBV30,TGTGCCTGGAGTTTTCCAACTCCTGGCTCTGGAAACACCATATATTTT,CAWSFPTPGSGNTIYF
TRBJ2-1,-,-,TRBV12-3/TRBV12-4,TGTGCCAGCAGACTAGACATTACAAATGAGCAGTTCTTC,CASRLDITNEQFF
TRBJ1-5,few,TRBD1,TRBV19,TGTGCCAGTAGTGCCGGGACAGGGCGAAATCAGCCCCAGCATTTT,CASSAGTGRNQPQHF
TRBJ1-6,-,TRBD1,TRBV3-1/TRBV3-2,TGTGCCAGCAGTAAGAAGGGACAGGGTCGTTCCCTCCACTTT,CASSKKGQGRSLHF
TRBJ2-5,-,-,TRBV5-1,TGCGCCAGCAGCCCGACAGACCAAGAGACCCAGTACTTC,CASSPTDQETQYF